The 28 T cell receptor beta chains presented below share a single source sample, sequenced in a study of fetal regulatory T cell absence and autoimmunity. The data were produced by immunoSEQ multiplex PCR, yet TCRdb's version contains in-frame clones alone and is incomplete. This table has more than 90,000 clones, approximately 75% appearing once. The source material was pancreas tissue. These receptors were collected from a male donor with IPEX syndrome.

V and J are TRBV4-1 and TRBJ2-4; 9 nucleotides align to TRBD2. J lost 0 bases, V lost 4 bases, and 4 bases had no gene match. The CDR3 contains 16 residues. Germline assignment: CDR1 MGHRA and CDR2 YSYEKL. The CDR3 reads CASSPLAGVAKNIQYF. CDR3 nucleotide sequence: TGCGCCAGCAGCCCGTTAGCGGGGGTAGCCAAAAACATTCAGTACTTC.

This clone was picked up a small number of times. The chain joins TRBV12-5 to TRBJ2-3; 14 nucleotides line up with TRBD2. The CDR3 covers 19 residues. V dropped 1 base and J dropped 3; count of bases not matched to a gene: 9. Germline-derived CDR1 and CDR2 are LGHNT and FRNRAP. The CDR3 loop is CASGLAKRGLAGATDTQYF. The CDR3 bases are TGTGCTAGTGGTTTGGCAAAAAGGGGACTAGCGGGGGCGACAGATACGCAGTATTTT.

CDR3 in amino acids: CASSLRGGSYEQYF. The CDR3 bases are TGCGCCAGCAGCCTCCGGGGGGGCTCCTACGAGCAGTACTTC. The chain combines TRBV4-1 with TRBJ2-7; 8 bases map to TRBD2. Germline CDR1 is MGHRA and CDR2 is YSYEKL. Unmatched junction bases numbered 2, after V lost 4 bases and J lost 0 bases. The CDR3 loop spans 14 amino acids.

The V gene is TRBV4-3, the J gene TRBJ1-2; D gene ambiguous. The CDR3 spans 14 residues. From germline, CDR1 is LGHNA and CDR2 YSLEER. V lost 0 bases and J 2 bases, leaving 7 bases between the germline ends. CDR3 loop: CASSQEVNNYGYTF. The CDR3 bases are TGCGCCAGCAGCCAAGAGGTCAACAACTATGGCTACACCTTC.

V and J are TRBV4-3 and TRBJ1-4; a weak D match, TRBD1 (6 bases). The germline V and J ends were trimmed by 1 base and 9 bases, with 9 bases remaining between them. CDR1 LGHNA and CDR2 YSLEER come from the germline V gene. The CDR3 has 13 residues. As DNA, the CDR3 is TGCGCCAGCAGCCAAGTGCAGGGGCAAAAACTGTTTTTT. Translated, it gives CASSQVQGQKLFF.

The chain uses TRBV14 and TRBJ2-1; 11 bases align to TRBD2. Germline loops: CDR1 SGHDN, CDR2 FVKESK. The ends lost 1 base at V and 4 bases at J; junction bases unmatched: 6. The CDR3 has 17 residues. The DNA for the CDR3 is TGTGCCAGCAGCCAAGGGACTAGCGGGTACTCTTACAATGAGCAGTTCTTC. Amino acids: CASSQGTSGYSYNEQFF. Based on the CDR3 plus reference TRBV14 and TRBJ2-1, the full variable domain is EAGVTQFPSHSVIEKGQTVTLRCDPISGHDNLYWYRRVMGKEIKFLLHFVKESKQDESGMPNNRFLAERTGGTYSTLKVQPAELEDSGVYFCASSQGTSGYSYNEQFFGPGTRLTVL.

This clone appeared a few times. The chain carries TRBV10-3 and TRBJ1-5; TRBD1 agrees at 9 bases. There are 13 residues in the CDR3. Germline CDR1 ENHRY, CDR2 SYGVKD. V dropped 4 bases and J dropped 7; count of bases not matched to a gene: 2. The CDR3 nucleotides read TGTGCCATCAGTGGACAGGGGGAACAGCCCCAGCATTTT. Protein product: CAISGQGEQPQHF.

The chain couples TRBV7-9 to TRBJ2-7; 10 bases align to TRBD1. CDR3 length equals 17 residues. Per the germline V gene, CDR1 is SEHNR and CDR2 is FQNEAQ (reference sequence). After removal of 6 bases from V and 3 bases from J, the junction contained 14 bases not matched to a gene. CDR3 bases: TGTGCCAGCAGTTTAAGGCTCGGGACAGGGGCCTACTACGAGCAGTACTTC. It yields the protein CASSLRLGTGAYYEQYF.

The chain is built from TRBV7-9 and TRBJ2-7; D remains unclear. CDR1 is SEHNR, CDR2 FQNEAQ, per germline (reference sequence). The V gene lost 2 bases and the J gene lost 4 bases, with 18 bases spanning the gap. The CDR3 has 16 residues. The CDR3 DNA is TGTGCCAGCAGCTTATCTTACGGACGGCGGAATTACGAGCAGTACTTC. Amino acids: CASSLSYGRRNYEQYF.

In its sample, this clone was seen a few times. The rearrangement joins TRBV4-1 to TRBJ1-2, with 8 bases identical to TRBD1. The V segment lost 4 bases and the J segment 4 bases; nucleotides outside the gene matches: 2. This CDR3 is built from 13 residues. The germline gives CDR1 MGHRA, CDR2 YSYEKL. The CDR3 loop is CASSLTGGYGYTF. CDR3 nucleotide sequence: TGCGCCAGCAGCCTTACAGGGGGCTATGGCTACACCTTC.

The J gene is TRBJ2-1, the V gene TRBV6-9, with 8 bases fitting TRBD2. CDR3 size: 17 residues. The V gene end was trimmed by 0 bases and the J gene end by 5 bases; junction bases not matched to a gene: 9. Per germline, CDR1 MNHGY and CDR2 SVAAGI. The CDR3 spells CASSYSVGGLVHNEQFF. Here the CDR3 DNA reads TGTGCCAGCAGTTATTCGGTAGGGGGACTAGTCCACAATGAGCAGTTCTTC.

This clone appeared a few times. This rearrangement joins TRBV19 to TRBJ1-4; no clear D. The CDR3 is 11 residues long. Deletions cut 3 bases from V and 8 bases from J, with 4 bases between. The V gene's germline CDR1 is LNHDA and CDR2 SQIVND (reference sequence). CDR3 protein: CASSMTEKLFF. DNA for the CDR3: TGTGCCAGTAGTATGACGGAAAAACTGTTTTTT.

The rearrangement links TRBV23-1 to TRBJ2-3; D could derive from TRBD1 or TRBD2 (6 bases each). TRBV23-1 is sorted into the ORF group, with uncertain function. With 0 bases removed from V and 5 bases from J, the gap between germline ends came to 18 bases. There are 17 residues in the CDR3. The CDR3 DNA follows: TGCGCCAGCAGTCAATCCGGCGGTGGGGGGCAAGGAGATACGCAGTATTTT. Amino acid sequence: CASSQSGGGGQGDTQYF.

This clone was counted between two and nine times. The J gene is TRBJ2-2, the V gene TRBV27; 13 bases fit TRBD2. Losses at the gene ends were 5 bases for V and 1 base for J; bases not matched to a gene: 1. CDR1 is MNHEY and CDR2 is SMNVEV in the germline V gene (reference sequence). The CDR3 covers 16 residues. Here the CDR3 reads CASSRLAGGNTGELFF. The CDR3 DNA reads as TGTGCCAGCAGTCGACTAGCGGGGGGGAACACCGGGGAGCTGTTTTTT.

V and J are TRBV7-6 and TRBJ1-4; tentative D call: TRBD1 (6 bases). Trimming cost V 3 bases and J 0 bases, with 8 bases left between them. The CDR3 length is 15 residues. Germline V gene data show CDR1 as SGHVS and CDR2 as FNYEAQ. The CDR3 DNA reads TGTGCCAGCAGCTTCAGGGGCGCAACTAATGAAAAACTGTTTTTT. It yields the protein CASSFRGATNEKLFF.

In its sample, this clone was seen a few times. The J gene is TRBJ1-1, the V gene TRBV6-4; 9 nucleotides match TRBD1. There are 15 residues in the CDR3. Germline assignment: CDR1 MRHNA and CDR2 SNTAGT. Trimming at V came to 0 bases and at J to 3 bases, leaving 2 bases not matched to a gene. CDR3: CASSDSRDRDTEAFF. The CDR3, as DNA: TGTGCCAGCAGTGACTCGAGGGACAGGGACACTGAAGCTTTCTTT.

J is TRBJ2-5 and V is TRBV4-1; 8 bases fit TRBD2. V lost 11 bases to trimming and J lost 1 base; unmatched junction nucleotides: 12. Germline lookup yields CDR1 MGHRA and CDR2 YSYEKL. The CDR3 runs 15 residues. CDR3 loop: CAGGFPGGAQETQYF. DNA of the CDR3: TGCGCCGGAGGGTTTCCGGGGGGGGCCCAAGAGACCCAGTACTTC.

V gene TRBV7-6 combines with J gene TRBJ2-5, with D unclear. The CDR3 contains 12 residues. The germline CDR1 and CDR2 sequences are SGHVS and FNYEAQ. V gave up 1 base and J gave up 5 bases, with 5 bases separating them. The CDR3 DNA reads TGTGCCAGCAGCTTAGACGGGGAGACCCAGTACTTC. Encoded protein: CASSLDGETQYF. Together with reference TRBV7-6 and TRBJ2-5, the CDR3 gives the full variable domain: GAGVSQSPRYKVTKRGQDVALRCDPISGHVSLYWYRQALGQGPEFLTYFNYEAQQDKSGLPNDRFSAERPEGSISTLTIQRTEQRDSAMYRCASSLDGETQYFGPGTRLLVL.

This clone appeared once. The V gene is TRBV27, the J gene TRBJ2-5; D possibly corresponds to TRBD2 (6 bases). The V end was cut by 2 bases, the J end by 4 bases, with 11 bases between. The germline CDR1 and CDR2 sequences are MNHEY and SMNVEV (reference sequence). The CDR3 is 14 residues long. CDR3 sequence reads: CASSLAGTSETQYF. For the CDR3, the DNA is TGTGCCAGCAGTTTAGCGGGGACGTCAGAGACCCAGTACTTC.

The rearrangement uses TRBV7-9 and TRBJ1-2; D gene unclear. Germline loops: CDR1 SEHNR, CDR2 FQNEAQ (reference sequence). Between the trimmed V and J ends, which lost 5 bases and 3 bases, there was a span of 7 bases. The CDR3 is made up of 12 amino acids. Here the CDR3 reads CASSHVHYGYTF. The CDR3, as DNA: TGTGCCAGCAGCCACGTCCACTATGGCTACACCTTC.

For this clone: This CDR3 is also generated by other DNA sequences in the sample. The chain has TRBV6-5 and TRBJ2-3, with 7 bases that match TRBD2. The CDR3 contains 14 residues. After removal of 2 bases from V and 1 base from J, the junction contained 0 bases not matched to a gene. The germline V gene has CDR1 MNHEY and CDR2 SVGAGI. In DNA form, the CDR3 reads TGTGCCAGCAGTTACACTAGCGGCACAGATACGCAGTATTTT. Amino acids: CASSYTSGTDTQYF.

V is TRBV29-1 and J is TRBJ2-7; 7 nucleotides agree with TRBD1. Germline V gene data show CDR1 as SQVTM and CDR2 as ANQGSEA. The J segment lost 3 bases and the V segment lost 7 bases, leaving 9 bases of the junction unmatched. This CDR3 has 13 amino acids. This CDR3 reads CSAETGTGYEQYF. The CDR3 nucleotides read TGCAGCGCGGAGACAGGGACGGGCTACGAGCAGTACTTC.

This chain joins TRBV5-1 and TRBJ2-3, with 12 bases lining up with TRBD2. The CDR3 is 16 residues long. From germline, CDR1 is SGHRS and CDR2 YFSETQ. Trimming cost V 4 bases and J 4 bases; bases outside gene matches: 7. The CDR3 sequence: CASSVLAGGPADTQYF. The CDR3 DNA reads as TGCGCCAGCAGCGTCCTAGCGGGAGGGCCTGCAGATACGCAGTATTTT.

The V gene is TRBV5-1, the J gene TRBJ1-1, with TRBD1 matching over 7 bases. The CDR3 is made up of 14 amino acids. After removal of 2 bases from V and 3 bases from J, the junction contained 4 bases not matched to a gene. Per the germline V gene, CDR1 is SGHRS and CDR2 is YFSETQ. The CDR3: CASSLGGEHTEAFF. In nucleotides, the CDR3 is TGCGCCAGCAGCTTAGGGGGCGAACACACTGAAGCTTTCTTT.

This clone turned up a few times. V and J are TRBV27 and TRBJ2-7, with D tentatively TRBD2 (5 bases). V was clipped by 8 bases and J by 4 bases, with 12 bases between them. The CDR3 runs 12 residues. Germline-derived CDR1 and CDR2 are MNHEY and SMNVEV (reference sequence). The CDR3 DNA sequence: TGTGCCAGCTCCTTTAGGAGGTACGAGCAGTACTTC. It codes for CASSFRRYEQYF.

V is TRBV4-1 and J is TRBJ2-1; TRBD2 matches at 9 bases. Looked up from germline, CDR1 is MGHRA and CDR2 is YSYEKL. The CDR3 runs to 17 residues. The V gene end was trimmed by 2 bases and the J gene end by 1 base; junction bases not matched to a gene: 6. The CDR3 coding sequence is TGCGCCAGCAGCCAATACACGACTAGCGGATCCTACAATGAGCAGTTCTTC. Translation: CASSQYTTSGSYNEQFF.

V is TRBV9 and J is TRBJ2-1; 10 nucleotides line up with TRBD1. The CDR3 length is 13 residues. Germline lookup yields CDR1 SGDLS and CDR2 YYNGEE. V lost 4 bases, J lost 13 bases, and 8 bases stayed unmatched. This CDR3 reads CASSISGTGDQFF. CDR3 DNA sequence: TGTGCCAGCAGCATCTCCGGGACAGGGGACCAGTTCTTC.

The rearrangement joins TRBV4-1 to TRBJ2-7, with D possibly being TRBD1 (6 bases). The ends were cut back, 4 bases at V and 2 bases at J, with 9 bases in the middle. In germline, CDR1 is MGHRA, CDR2 YSYEKL. The CDR3 is made up of 13 amino acids. CDR3 DNA: TGCGCCAGCAGCCCCGGGACAACCTACGAGCAGTACTTC. Translating it yields CASSPGTTYEQYF.